Described below is a single T cell receptor (beta chain) sequence and its context. Its antigen is as yet unknown. Here immunoSEQ multiplex PCR was the method, and the copy in TCRdb shows in-frame clones only, minus some. The repertoire consists of fewer than 90,000 clones, with roughly 86% occurring once and the leading ten covering less than 6.5%. The entry originates in a study of T cell responses to AZD1222 COVID-19 vaccine. Second-dose intervals of approximately 4 or approximately 12 weeks were pooled. The study, taken as a whole, reports: Following two doses of AZD1222, Spike-specific TCR breadth and depth rose. Targeting of unmutated variant regions was reportedly seen in nearly half of spike-specific TCRs. Repertoire samples came only from after the peak T cell response.

The CDR3 has 11 amino acids. CDR1 GTSNPN and CDR2 SVGIG come from the germline V gene (reference sequence). The V and J ends lost 0 bases and 11 bases respectively, with 10 bases between them. The sequence came from an adult who received the AZD1222 COVID-19 vaccine. The specimen comprised peripheral blood, sampled 28 days after the second AZD1222 dose. V gene TRBV30 combines with J gene TRBJ1-1, with D uncertain. The CDR3 coding sequence is TGTGCCTGGAGTGTAACGGGAGACGCTTTCTTT. This gives the protein CAWSVTGDAFF. The full variable domain, in which reference TRBV30 and TRBJ1-1 provide the parts outside the CDR3, is SQTIHQWPATLVQPVGSPLSLECTVEGTSNPNLYWYRQAAGRGLQLLFYSVGIGQISSEVPQNLSASRPQDRQFILSSKKLLLSDSGFYLCAWSVTGDAFFGQGTRLTVV.